Below are 3 T cell receptor beta chains sequenced from a single sample in a study of Graves' ophthalmopathy and Graves' hyperthyroidism. The sequenced template was RNA, covering the TCR beta CDR3 region. RT-PCR with HTBI primers came first, then second-round multiplex PCR. TCRdb passed the multiplex PCR reads through MiXCR, listing each CDR3 protein once. This repertoire shows around 670,000 distinct CDR3 sequences, roughly 40% found once; its top ten account for about 40%. The sample was peripheral blood. All receptors come from an adult man with Graves' ophthalmopathy.

This clonotype was counted at least ten times. V and J are TRBV19 and TRBJ1-6, with 10 bases matching TRBD1. This CDR3 is built from 15 residues. Trimming took 5 bases from V and 10 from J; bases not matched to a gene: 8. Germline lookup yields CDR1 LNHDA and CDR2 SQIVND (reference sequence). CDR3 in DNA: TGTGCCAGTAGTGAACCGGGACAGGGGAACTCACCCCTCCACTTT. It translates to CASSEPGQGNSPLHF.

The rearrangement uses TRBV6-5 and TRBJ1-2; TRBD1 is a possible D gene (6 bases). Germline assignment: CDR1 MNHEY and CDR2 SVGAGI. V lost 5 bases and J 6 bases, leaving 22 bases between the germline ends. This CDR3 spans 16 amino acids. The chain's CDR3 is CASSTQTIGGWNGYTF. As DNA, the CDR3 is TGTGCCAGCAGTACCCAGACGATCGGGGGCTGGAATGGCTACACCTTC.

This clonotype was counted many times. The chain joins TRBV10-3 to TRBJ1-2, with 11 bases identical to TRBD1. The V and J ends lost 0 bases and 7 bases, in that order; junction bases with no gene match: 7. CDR3 length: 16 residues. Germline V lookup: CDR1 ENHRY, CDR2 SYGVKD. The CDR3 sequence is CAISESGGQGAFGYTF. For the CDR3, the DNA is TGTGCCATCAGTGAGTCAGGTGGACAGGGGGCTTTTGGCTACACCTTC.